Reported below is one T cell receptor (beta chain). Primers: 60 Vbeta forward and 13 Jbeta reverse. Sequencing was performed with immunoSEQ multiplex PCR; in TCRdb, only in-frame clones are kept and a portion is missing. The table shows 95,000 to 150,000 clones, with roughly 80% occurring only once. The data are from a study of cytomegalovirus exposure and HLA in healthy donors. Germline V gene sequence: CDR1 MDHEN, CDR2 SYDVKM. V was cut by 6 bases and J by 5 bases, with 11 bases left in between. CDR3 length: 14 amino acids. Healthy bone marrow donors made up the donor group. The V call is TRBV28, the J call TRBJ2-6; the D is unclear. Sequenced material: PBMCs. The source is a man aged 30 to 39 in good health and CMV-seronegative. The DNA for the CDR3 is TGTGCCAGCAGCTTTGGTTCTAGGGCCAACGTCCTGACTTTC. The encoded protein is CASSFGSRANVLTF.